The TCR beta chain described here comes from a study of blood T cell repertoires in COVID-19. Sequenced by immunoSEQ multiplex PCR; TCRdb stores in-frame clones only, minus some. This sample has 200,000 to 250,000 clones, with 88% found just once. The sequence came from a woman aged 40 to 50 who had recovered from COVID-19. The sample comprised peripheral blood.

CDR3 sequence reads: CASSLGTGLWENTQYF. DNA for the CDR3: TGTGCCAGCAGCTTAGGGACAGGGTTATGGGAAAATACGCAGTATTTT. V gene TRBV7-9 combines with J gene TRBJ2-3, with 8 bases aligning to TRBD1. V lost 1 base to trimming and J lost 7 bases; unmatched junction nucleotides: 10. Germline values: CDR1 SEHNR, CDR2 FQNEAQ (reference sequence). The CDR3 is 16 residues long.